This TCR beta chain derives from a study of cytomegalovirus exposure and HLA in healthy donors. Regarding this clone: Its antigen is still unknown.

The donors were members of the validation cohort, which comprised 120 subjects and was separate from the first cohort of 666 subjects. Broader study findings: Testing in vitro showed a few CMV-associated chains specific for CMV antigens. Researchers catalogued 160 or so TCR beta chains as cytomegalovirus-associated.

Measured with immunoSEQ multiplex PCR; TCRdb has only the in-frame clones, and not every one. The sample carries about 74,000 clones, less than 95% recorded once. The ends were cut back, 2 bases at V and 0 bases at J, with 7 bases in the middle. Germline CDR1 and CDR2: SGHTA and FQGNSA. The CDR3 is 14 residues long. The source material was PBMCs. The receptor comes from a young woman in good health and CMV-seropositive. This chain links TRBV7-2 with TRBJ1-1; D perhaps matches TRBD1 (6 bases). As DNA, the CDR3 is TGTGCCAGCAGCTTAAACAGGGTGAACACTGAAGCTTTCTTT. As protein: CASSLNRVNTEAFF.